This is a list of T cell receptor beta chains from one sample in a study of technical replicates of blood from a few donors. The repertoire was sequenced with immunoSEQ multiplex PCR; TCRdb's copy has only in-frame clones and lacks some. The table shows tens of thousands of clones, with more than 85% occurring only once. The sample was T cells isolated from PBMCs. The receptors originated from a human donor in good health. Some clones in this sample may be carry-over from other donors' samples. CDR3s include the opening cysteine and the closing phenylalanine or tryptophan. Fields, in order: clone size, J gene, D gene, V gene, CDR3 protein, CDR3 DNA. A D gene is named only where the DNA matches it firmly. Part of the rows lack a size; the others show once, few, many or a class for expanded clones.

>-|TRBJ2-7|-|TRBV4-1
CASSQVPREYEQYF
TGCGCCAGCAGCCAAGTTCCCCGGGAGTACGAGCAGTACTTC
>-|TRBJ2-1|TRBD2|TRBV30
CAWSRGGHEQFF
TGTGCCTGGAGCCGGGGGGGCCATGAGCAGTTCTTC
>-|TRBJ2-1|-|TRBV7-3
CASSSAGLANEQFF
TGTGCCAGCAGCTCCGCGGGGCTAGCGAATGAGCAGTTCTTC
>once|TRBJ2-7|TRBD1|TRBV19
CASSWTGLGEQYF
TGTGCCAGTAGTTGGACAGGGCTGGGAGAGCAGTACTTC
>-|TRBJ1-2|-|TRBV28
CASSFPGENYGYTF
TGTGCCAGCAGTTTCCCCGGGGAGAACTATGGCTACACCTTC
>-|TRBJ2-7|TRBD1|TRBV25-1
CASSEYNRGGEQYF
TGTGCCAGCAGTGAATATAACAGGGGTGGCGAGCAGTACTTC
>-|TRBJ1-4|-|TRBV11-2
CASSLGRVNEKLFF
TGTGCCAGCAGCTTAGGCAGGGTTAATGAAAAACTGTTTTTT
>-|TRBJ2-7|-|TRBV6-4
CASNYREGPYEQYF
TGTGCCAGCAACTACAGGGAGGGCCCCTACGAGCAGTACTTC
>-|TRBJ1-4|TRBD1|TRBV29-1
CSVSGTVNEKLFF
TGCAGCGTTTCCGGGACAGTGAATGAAAAACTGTTTTTT
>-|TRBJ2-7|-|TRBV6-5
CASSRRQDSYEQYF
TGTGCCAGCAGTCGTCGACAGGATTCCTACGAGCAGTACTTC
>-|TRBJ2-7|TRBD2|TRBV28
CASSSPWGGFYEQYF
TGTGCCAGCAGTAGCCCATGGGGGGGATTCTACGAGCAGTACTTC
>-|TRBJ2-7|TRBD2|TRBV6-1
CASSEREREEQYF
TGTGCCAGCAGTGAGCGGGAGCGGGAAGAGCAGTACTTC
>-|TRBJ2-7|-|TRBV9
CASSVVAEPFSYEQYF
TGTGCCAGCAGCGTAGTGGCGGAGCCGTTCTCCTACGAGCAGTACTTC
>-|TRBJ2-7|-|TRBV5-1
CASSLANRAGASYEQYF
TGCGCCAGCAGCTTGGCCAATAGGGCAGGGGCCTCCTACGAGCAGTACTTC
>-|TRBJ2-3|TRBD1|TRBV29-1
CSVEGQGITDTQYF
TGCAGCGTTGAGGGACAGGGTATCACAGATACGCAGTATTTT
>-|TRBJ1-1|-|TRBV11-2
CASSLVRRGEAFF
TGTGCCAGCAGCTTAGTAAGACGGGGAGAGGCTTTCTTT
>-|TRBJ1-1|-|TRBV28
CASRTRRDTEAFF
TGTGCCAGCAGAACTAGGAGGGACACTGAAGCTTTCTTT
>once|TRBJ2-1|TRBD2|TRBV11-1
CASRLAGDYNEQFF
TGTGCCAGCCGACTAGCGGGAGACTACAATGAGCAGTTCTTC
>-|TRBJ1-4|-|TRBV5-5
CASSLVSTAATNEKLFF
TGTGCCAGCAGCTTGGTTTCTACAGCAGCAACTAATGAAAAACTGTTTTTT
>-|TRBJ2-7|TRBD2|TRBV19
CASSTSGYEQYF
TGTGCCAGTTCGACTAGCGGCTACGAGCAGTACTTC
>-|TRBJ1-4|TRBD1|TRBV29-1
CSATPGQGDNEKLFF
TGCAGCGCTACACCGGGACAGGGGGATAATGAAAAACTGTTTTTT
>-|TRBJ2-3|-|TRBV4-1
CASSQERVSTDTQYF
TGCGCCAGCAGCCAGGAGCGGGTTAGCACAGATACGCAGTATTTT
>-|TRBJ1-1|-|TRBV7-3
CASSLSGNTEAFF
TGTGCCAGCAGCTTATCCGGGAACACTGAAGCTTTCTTT
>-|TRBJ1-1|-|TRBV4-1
CASSPMTASMNTEAFF
TGCGCCAGCAGCCCGATGACAGCTAGTATGAACACTGAAGCTTTCTTT
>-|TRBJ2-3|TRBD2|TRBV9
CASSVLAGGTDTQYF
TGTGCCAGCAGCGTACTAGCGGGAGGTACAGATACGCAGTATTTT
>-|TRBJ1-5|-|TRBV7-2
CASSSGAQVSNQPQHF
TGTGCCAGCAGCTCTGGGGCGCAAGTAAGCAATCAGCCCCAGCATTTT
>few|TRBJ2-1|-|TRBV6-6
CASSSGTGSYNEQFF
TGTGCCAGCAGTTCAGGGACTGGATCTTACAATGAGCAGTTCTTC
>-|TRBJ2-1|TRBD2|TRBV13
CASSRGIAGVSEQFF
TGTGCCAGCAGCCGGGGGATAGCGGGAGTAAGTGAGCAGTTCTTC
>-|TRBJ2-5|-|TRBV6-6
CASSPYAGGTKTQYF
TGTGCCAGCAGCCCATATGCGGGCGGTACAAAGACCCAGTACTTC